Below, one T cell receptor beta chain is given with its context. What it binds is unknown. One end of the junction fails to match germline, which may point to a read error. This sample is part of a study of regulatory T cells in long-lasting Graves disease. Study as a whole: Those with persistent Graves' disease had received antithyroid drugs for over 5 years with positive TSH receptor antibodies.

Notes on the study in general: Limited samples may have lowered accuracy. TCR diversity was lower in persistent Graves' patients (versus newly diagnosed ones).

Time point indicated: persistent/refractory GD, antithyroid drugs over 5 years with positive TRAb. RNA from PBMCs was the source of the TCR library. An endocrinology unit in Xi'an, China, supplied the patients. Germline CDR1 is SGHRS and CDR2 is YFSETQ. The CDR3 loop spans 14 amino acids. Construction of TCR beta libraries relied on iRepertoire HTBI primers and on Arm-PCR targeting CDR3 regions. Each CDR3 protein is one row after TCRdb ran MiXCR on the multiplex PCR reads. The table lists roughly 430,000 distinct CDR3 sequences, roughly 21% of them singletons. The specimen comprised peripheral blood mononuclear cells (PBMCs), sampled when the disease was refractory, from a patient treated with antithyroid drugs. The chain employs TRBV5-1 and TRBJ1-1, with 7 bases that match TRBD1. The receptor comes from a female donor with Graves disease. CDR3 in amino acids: CASSWGGQNAEAFF. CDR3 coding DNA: TGCGCCAGCAGTTGGGGGGGACAGAACGCTGAAGCTTTCTTT. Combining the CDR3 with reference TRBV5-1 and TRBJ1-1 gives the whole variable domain KAGVTQTPRYLIKTRGQQVTLSCSPISGHRSVSWYQQTPGQGLQFLFEYFSETQRNKGNFPGRFSGRQFSNSRSEMNVSTLELGDSALYLCASSWGGQNAEAFFGQGTRLTVV.